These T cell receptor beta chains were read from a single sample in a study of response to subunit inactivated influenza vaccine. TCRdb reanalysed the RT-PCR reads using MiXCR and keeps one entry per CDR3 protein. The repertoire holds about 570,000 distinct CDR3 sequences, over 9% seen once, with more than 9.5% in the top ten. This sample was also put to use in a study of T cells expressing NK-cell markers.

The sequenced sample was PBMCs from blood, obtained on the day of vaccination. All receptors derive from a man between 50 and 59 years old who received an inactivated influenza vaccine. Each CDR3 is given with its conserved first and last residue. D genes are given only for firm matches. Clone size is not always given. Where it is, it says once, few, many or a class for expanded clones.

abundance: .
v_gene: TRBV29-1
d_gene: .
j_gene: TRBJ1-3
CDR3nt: TGCAGCGTTGGTGACTCTGGAAACACCATATATTTT
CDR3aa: CSVGDSGNTIYF

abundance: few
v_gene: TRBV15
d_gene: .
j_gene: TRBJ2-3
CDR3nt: TGTGCCACCAGCAGAGTCCCTGGGGATACGCAGTATTTT
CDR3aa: CATSRVPGDTQYF

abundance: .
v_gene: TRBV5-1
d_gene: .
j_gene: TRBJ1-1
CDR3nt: TGCGCCAGCAGCTTCCGGGACGTTATGAACACTGAAGCTTTCTTT
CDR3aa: CASSFRDVMNTEAFF

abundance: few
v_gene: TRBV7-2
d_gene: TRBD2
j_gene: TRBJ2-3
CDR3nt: TGTGCCAGCAGCAAAGAGCCCGCTGCGGGAGGGGATACGCAGTATTTT
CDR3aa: CASSKEPAAGGDTQYF

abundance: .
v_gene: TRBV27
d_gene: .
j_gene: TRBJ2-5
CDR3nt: TGTGCCAGCAGTTTACAGGGGACACGCCAGACCCAGTACTTC
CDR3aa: CASSLQGTRQTQYF

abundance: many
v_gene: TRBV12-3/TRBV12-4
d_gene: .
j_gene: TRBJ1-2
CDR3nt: TGTGCCAGCAGTTTAGGGGGGAAAGGCTACACCTTC
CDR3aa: CASSLGGKGYTF

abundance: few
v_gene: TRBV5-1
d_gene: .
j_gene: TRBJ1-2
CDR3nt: TGCGCCAGCAGCTTCCAAGACCGACGTGGCTACACCTTC
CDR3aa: CASSFQDRRGYTF

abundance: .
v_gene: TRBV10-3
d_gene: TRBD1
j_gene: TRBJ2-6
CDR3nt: TGTGCCATCAGGCCGGGACAGGGGAGAGAGTCTGGGGCCAACGTCCTGACTTTC
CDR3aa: CAIRPGQGRESGANVLTF

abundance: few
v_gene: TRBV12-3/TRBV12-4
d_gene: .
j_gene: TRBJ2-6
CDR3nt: TGTGCCAGCAGTTTAGGATCAACAGGGCTCCCTGGGGCCAACGTCCTGACTTTC
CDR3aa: CASSLGSTGLPGANVLTF

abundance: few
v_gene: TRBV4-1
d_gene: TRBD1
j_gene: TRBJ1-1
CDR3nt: TGCGCCAGCAGCCAAGGTGAGGGGGCGAACACTGAAGCTTTCTTT
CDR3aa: CASSQGEGANTEAFF

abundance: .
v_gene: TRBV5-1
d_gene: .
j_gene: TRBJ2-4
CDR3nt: TGCGCCAGCAGCTTGGAGTCCAGCAAAAACATTCAGTACTTC
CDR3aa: CASSLESSKNIQYF

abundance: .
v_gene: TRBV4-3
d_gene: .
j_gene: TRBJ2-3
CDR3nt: TGCGCCAGCAGCTCGGTAGGAGGGGGCGTAGATACGCAGTATTTT
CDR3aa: CASSSVGGGVDTQYF

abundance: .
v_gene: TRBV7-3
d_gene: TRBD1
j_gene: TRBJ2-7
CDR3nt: TGTGCCAGCAGCTTAGGGGCTCCCGGGACAGGGTCCGACGAGCAGTACTTC
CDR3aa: CASSLGAPGTGSDEQYF

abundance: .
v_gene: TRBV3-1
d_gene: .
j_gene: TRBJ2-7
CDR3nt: TGTGCCAGCAGCCGAATTGGGGGCTACGAGCAGTACTTC
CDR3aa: CASSRIGGYEQYF

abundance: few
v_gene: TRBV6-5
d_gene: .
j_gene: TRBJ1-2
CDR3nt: TGTGCCAGCAGTTACTCGCTCATGGGAAGCGGATACTATGGCTACACCTTC
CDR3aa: CASSYSLMGSGYYGYTF

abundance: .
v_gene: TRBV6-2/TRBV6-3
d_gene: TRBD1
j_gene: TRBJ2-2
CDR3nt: TGTGCCAGCAGTACGGGACAGGGGCGAACCGGGGAGCTGTTTTTT
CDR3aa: CASSTGQGRTGELFF

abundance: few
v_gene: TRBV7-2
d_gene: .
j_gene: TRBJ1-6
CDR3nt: TGTGCCAGCAACGCCGCCGGGGCCACCCTCCACTTT
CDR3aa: CASNAAGATLHF

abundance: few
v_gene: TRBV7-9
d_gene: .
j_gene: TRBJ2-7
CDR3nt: TGTGCCAGCAGCTTAGGTTTTAGCGCCCTCTACGAGCAGTACTTC
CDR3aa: CASSLGFSALYEQYF

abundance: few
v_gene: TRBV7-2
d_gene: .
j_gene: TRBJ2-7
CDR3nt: TGTGCCAGCAGCTTTGTCTCCTATGAGCAGTACTTC
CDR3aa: CASSFVSYEQYF

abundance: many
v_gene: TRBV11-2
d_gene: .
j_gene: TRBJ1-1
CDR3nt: TGTGCCAGCAGCCGCATAAACACTGAAGCTTTCTTT
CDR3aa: CASSRINTEAFF

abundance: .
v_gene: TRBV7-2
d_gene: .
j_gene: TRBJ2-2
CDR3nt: TGTGCCAGCACTGAGGACAACACCGGGGAGCTGTTTTTT
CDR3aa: CASTEDNTGELFF

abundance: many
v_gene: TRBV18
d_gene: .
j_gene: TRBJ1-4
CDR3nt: TGTGCCAGCTCACCTCGGGGCCAGGAAAAACTGTTTTTT
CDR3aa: CASSPRGQEKLFF

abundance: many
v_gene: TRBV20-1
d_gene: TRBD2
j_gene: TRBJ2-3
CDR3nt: TGCAGTGCTGTCCCGGGACTAGCGATGGCAGATACGCAGTATTTT
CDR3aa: CSAVPGLAMADTQYF

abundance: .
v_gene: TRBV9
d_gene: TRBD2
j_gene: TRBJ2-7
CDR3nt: TGTGCCAGCAGCGTGGGCGGGGGGCTCTCCTACGAGCAGTACTTC
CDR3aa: CASSVGGGLSYEQYF

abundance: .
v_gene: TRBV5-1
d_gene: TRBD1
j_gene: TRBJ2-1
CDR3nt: TGCGCCAGCTTAGCACAGGGGGGTGCGTACAATGAGCAGTTCTTC
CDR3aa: CASLAQGGAYNEQFF

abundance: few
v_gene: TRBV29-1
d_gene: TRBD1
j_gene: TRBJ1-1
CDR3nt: TGCAGCGTTGCCGAGACAGGGGCCGAAGCTTTCTTT
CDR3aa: CSVAETGAEAFF

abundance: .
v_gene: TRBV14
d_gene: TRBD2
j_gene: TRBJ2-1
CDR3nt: TGTGCCAGCAGACTGACTAGCGGGAGTCTATATGAGCAGTTCTTC
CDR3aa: CASRLTSGSLYEQFF

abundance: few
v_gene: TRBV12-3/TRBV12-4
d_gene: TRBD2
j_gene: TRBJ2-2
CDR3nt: TGTGCCAGCAGCCTTTTCGGGGCGGGAGTTTGGACCGGGGAGCTGTTTTTT
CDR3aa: CASSLFGAGVWTGELFF

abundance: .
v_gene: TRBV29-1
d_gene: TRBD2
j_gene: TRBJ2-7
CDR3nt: TGCAGCGTTGGACTAGCGGGCCGCTACGAGCAGTACTTC
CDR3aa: CSVGLAGRYEQYF

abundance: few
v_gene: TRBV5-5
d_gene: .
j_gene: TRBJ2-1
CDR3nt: TGTGCCAGCACGCTTCGAGGGTCCTCTGGCAATGAGCAGTTCTTC
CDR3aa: CASTLRGSSGNEQFF

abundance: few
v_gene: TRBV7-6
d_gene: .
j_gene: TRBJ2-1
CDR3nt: TGTGCCAGCAGCAAGCTCCAGGAGGGCGGGTACAATGAGCAGTTCTTC
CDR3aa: CASSKLQEGGYNEQFF

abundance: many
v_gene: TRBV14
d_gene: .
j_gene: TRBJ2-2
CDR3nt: TGTGCCAGCAGCCAAGGATACTTTATACGGACCGGGGAGCTGTTTTTT
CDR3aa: CASSQGYFIRTGELFF

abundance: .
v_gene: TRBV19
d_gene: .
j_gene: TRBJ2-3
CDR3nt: TGTGCCAGTAGTATGGGGGGATTCACAGATACGCAGTATTTT
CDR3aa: CASSMGGFTDTQYF

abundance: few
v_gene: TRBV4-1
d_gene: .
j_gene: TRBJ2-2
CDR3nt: TGCGCCAGCAGCCAAGGCGACTTTACCGGGGAGCTGTTTTTT
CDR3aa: CASSQGDFTGELFF

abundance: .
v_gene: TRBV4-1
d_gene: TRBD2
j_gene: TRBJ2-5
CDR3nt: TGCGCCAGCAGCCAAGATCTGCTAGCGGGAGGGGGGTCCCAAGAGACCCAGTACTTC
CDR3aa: CASSQDLLAGGGSQETQYF

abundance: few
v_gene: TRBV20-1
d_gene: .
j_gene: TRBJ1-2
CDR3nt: TGCAGTGCTAGAGAAGTAGGTGGCTACACCTTC
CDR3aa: CSAREVGGYTF

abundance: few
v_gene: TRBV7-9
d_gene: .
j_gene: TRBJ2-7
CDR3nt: TGTGCCAGCAGCTTACTTGGAGGGATGCCCTACGAGCAGTACTTC
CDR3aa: CASSLLGGMPYEQYF

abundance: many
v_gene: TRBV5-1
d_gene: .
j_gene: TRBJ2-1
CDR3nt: TGCGCCAGCAGCTTGGGGACCCAGGGCCGAATGTTCTTC
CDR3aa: CASSLGTQGRMFF

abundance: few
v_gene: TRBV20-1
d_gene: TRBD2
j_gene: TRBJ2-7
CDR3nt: TGCAGTGCTAGGGGGACTAGCGGGACCGAGCAGTACTTC
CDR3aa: CSARGTSGTEQYF

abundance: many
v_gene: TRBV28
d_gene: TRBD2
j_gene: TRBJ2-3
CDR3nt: TGTGCCAGCAGTTTACGGGATTTGAGACTAGCAACAGATACGCAGTATTTT
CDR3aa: CASSLRDLRLATDTQYF

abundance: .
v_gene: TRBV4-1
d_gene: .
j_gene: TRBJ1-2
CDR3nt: TGCGCCAGCAGCCAAGGTCTGAGTGCTAACTATGGCTACACCTTC
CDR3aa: CASSQGLSANYGYTF

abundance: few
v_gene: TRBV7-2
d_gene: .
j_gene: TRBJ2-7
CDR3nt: TGTGCCAGCAGCCTAGGGGGGACAGCCACCCCTTACGAGCAGTACTTC
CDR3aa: CASSLGGTATPYEQYF

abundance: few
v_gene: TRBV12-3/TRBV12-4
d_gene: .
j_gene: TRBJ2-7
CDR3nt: TGTGCCAGCAGTTACTTGGGGGGTGGAAACGAGCAGTACTTC
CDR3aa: CASSYLGGGNEQYF

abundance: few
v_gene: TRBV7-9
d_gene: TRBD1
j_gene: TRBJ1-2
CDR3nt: TGTGCCAGCAGCTCCACGGGACAGGGGGCATGGGACTATGGCTACACCTTC
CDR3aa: CASSSTGQGAWDYGYTF

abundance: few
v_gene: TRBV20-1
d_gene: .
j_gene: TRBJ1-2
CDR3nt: TGCAGTGCTCGGGGGGCCGGCTACACCTTC
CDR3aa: CSARGAGYTF

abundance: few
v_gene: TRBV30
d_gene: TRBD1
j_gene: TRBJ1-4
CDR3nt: TGTGCCTGGATGGTGACAGGGGTCGGTGAAAAACTGTTTTTT
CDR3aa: CAWMVTGVGEKLFF

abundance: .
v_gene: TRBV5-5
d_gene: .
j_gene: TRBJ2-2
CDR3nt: TGTGCCAGCAGGTCCACAGCGAACACCGGGGAGCTGTTTTTT
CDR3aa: CASRSTANTGELFF

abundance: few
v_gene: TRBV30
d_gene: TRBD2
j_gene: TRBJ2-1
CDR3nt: TGTGCCTGGAGTGACGGACTAGCGGGGGGAAAGTTCTTC
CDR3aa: CAWSDGLAGGKFF

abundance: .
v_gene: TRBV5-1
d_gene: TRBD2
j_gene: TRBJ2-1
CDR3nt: TGCGCCAGCAGCCGACTAGCGTCCTCAGGGCCCTACAATGAGCAGTTCTTC
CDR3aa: CASSRLASSGPYNEQFF

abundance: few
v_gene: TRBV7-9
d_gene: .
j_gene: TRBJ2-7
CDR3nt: TGTGCCAGCAGCCCCGTGAGGGCGGCCAACGAGCAGTACTTC
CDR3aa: CASSPVRAANEQYF

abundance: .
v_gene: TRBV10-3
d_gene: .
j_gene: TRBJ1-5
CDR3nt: TGTGCCATCAGTGACGGGGCGGTTCAGCCCCAGCATTTT
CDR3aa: CAISDGAVQPQHF

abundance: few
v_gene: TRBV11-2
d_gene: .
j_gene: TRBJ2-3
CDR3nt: TGTGCCAGCAGCTCTTCGAGACTATTCACAGATACGCAGTATTTT
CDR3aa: CASSSSRLFTDTQYF

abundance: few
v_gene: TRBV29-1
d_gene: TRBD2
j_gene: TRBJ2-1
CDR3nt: TGCAGCGTCGGACAGCGGGGGGAGCAGTTCTTC
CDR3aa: CSVGQRGEQFF

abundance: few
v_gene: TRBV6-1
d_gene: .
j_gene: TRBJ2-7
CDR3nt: TGTGCCAGCAGTGAAGCGACTGGTGGAAGGGGTGGGCAGTACTTC
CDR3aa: CASSEATGGRGGQYF

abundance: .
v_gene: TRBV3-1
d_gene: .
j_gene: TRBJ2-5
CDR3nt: TGTGCCAGCAGCCAACGGGGGGAGACCCAGTACTTC
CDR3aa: CASSQRGETQYF

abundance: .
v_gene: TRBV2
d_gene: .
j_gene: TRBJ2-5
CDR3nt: TGTGCCAGCAGGAAGGGCTGGTTACAAGAGACCCAGTACTTC
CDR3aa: CASRKGWLQETQYF